The 31 T cell receptor beta chains below were found in one sample sequenced in a study of cytomegalovirus exposure and HLA in healthy donors. PCR employed 60 Vbeta and 13 Jbeta primers. Here immunoSEQ multiplex PCR was the method, and the copy in TCRdb shows in-frame clones only, minus some. The sample includes over 120,000 clones, 60% to 85% of them seen just once. The specimen sequenced was PBMCs. Every receptor here comes from a man aged 25-45 years in good health and CMV-seronegative.

This sequence joins TRBV28 and TRBJ1-2; D not certain. CDR1 MDHEN and CDR2 SYDVKM come from the germline V gene. The CDR3 is 11 amino acids. The V gene lost 5 bases and the J gene lost 8 bases, with 9 bases spanning the gap. The CDR3 DNA sequence: TGTGCCAGCAGTCGACTTGGGGGCTACACCTTC. This gives the protein CASSRLGGYTF.

The chain joins TRBV27 to TRBJ2-3; the match to TRBD2 covers 9 bases. This CDR3 is built from 17 residues. The V gene's germline CDR1 is MNHEY and CDR2 SMNVEV (reference sequence). V lost 3 bases to trimming and J lost 6 bases; unmatched junction nucleotides: 13. Here the CDR3 reads CASSFGGSGGLRDTQYF. Here the CDR3 DNA reads TGTGCCAGCAGTTTCGGGGGTAGCGGGGGCCTAAGGGATACGCAGTATTTT.

V usage is TRBV19 and J usage is TRBJ2-1; TRBD1 matches at 7 bases. Germline values: CDR1 LNHDA, CDR2 SQIVND (reference sequence). This CDR3 region has 13 residues. Trimming cost V 7 bases and J 7 bases; bases outside gene matches: 7. CDR3 region: CASTDREGNEQFF. The CDR3, as DNA: TGTGCCAGTACCGACAGGGAAGGGAATGAGCAGTTCTTC.

This chain joins TRBV18 and TRBJ2-3, with 7 bases matching TRBD1. Per the germline V gene, CDR1 is KGHSH and CDR2 is LQKENI. This CDR3 region has 14 residues. The V and J ends lost 6 bases and 3 bases, in that order; junction bases with no gene match: 6. In DNA form, the CDR3 reads TGTGCCAGCTCTCTAACAGGGGTGACAGATACGCAGTATTTT. This sequence encodes CASSLTGVTDTQYF.

The chain has TRBV19 and TRBJ2-7, with D tentatively TRBD1 (6 bases). Germline V gene sequence: CDR1 LNHDA, CDR2 SQIVND (reference sequence). The CDR3 has 13 residues. Trimming removed 5 bases from V and 5 bases from J, with 13 bases in between. CDR3: CASSPTQGNEQYF. The CDR3 DNA follows: TGTGCCAGTAGTCCGACTCAGGGGAACGAGCAGTACTTC.

The chain has TRBV28 and TRBJ1-3, with D uncertain. Germline CDR1 and CDR2: MDHEN and SYDVKM. Trimming cost V 4 bases and J 9 bases, with 7 bases left between them. The CDR3 has 11 amino acids. In DNA, the CDR3 is TGTGCCAGCAGTTCTGGGAGCACCATATATTTT. It yields the protein CASSSGSTIYF.

The chain links TRBV19 to TRBJ2-7, with TRBD1 matching over 12 bases. V dropped 4 bases and J dropped 2; count of bases not matched to a gene: 3. The CDR3 loop spans 15 amino acids. From germline, CDR1 is LNHDA and CDR2 SQIVND (reference sequence). The chain's CDR3 is CASSTGDRGPYEQYF. DNA of the CDR3: TGTGCCAGTAGTACGGGGGACAGGGGGCCCTACGAGCAGTACTTC.

This clone occurred a few times. Other DNA sequences in this specimen translate into the identical CDR3. CDR3 sequence (DNA): TGTGCCAGCAGCTTGGGTCAGGGGCGAGGGGCCAACGTCCTGACTTTC. Its protein product is CASSLGQGRGANVLTF. V gene TRBV7-6 combines with J gene TRBJ2-6; D possibly corresponds to TRBD1 (6 bases). Trimming removed 3 bases from V and 4 bases from J, with 13 bases in between. From germline, CDR1 is SGHVS and CDR2 FNYEAQ. This CDR3 comprises 16 residues.

This chain links TRBV30 with TRBJ2-7, with a possible D match to TRBD2 (6 bases). Trimming left V 2 bases short and J 1 base short, with 15 bases between. The CDR3 is made up of 15 amino acids. The germline gives CDR1 GTSNPN, CDR2 SVGIG (reference sequence). In DNA, the CDR3 is TGTGCCTGGAGTTCCCCCGCGGGACGATCCTACGAGCAGTACTTC. Translated, it gives CAWSSPAGRSYEQYF.

V usage is TRBV5-4 and J usage is TRBJ2-1; the match to TRBD2 covers 8 bases. Germline assignment: CDR1 SGHNT and CDR2 YYREEE (reference sequence). V shed 3 bases and J 4 bases; nucleotides not matched to a gene: 9. There are 16 residues in the CDR3. CDR3 sequence: CASSSGGAGVYNEQFF. The CDR3 nucleotides are TGTGCCAGCAGCTCGGGCGGAGCGGGAGTGTACAATGAGCAGTTCTTC.

This rearrangement joins TRBV30 to TRBJ2-3, with TRBD2 matching over 8 bases. The CDR3 has 15 residues. V was pared by 6 bases and J by 1 base, with 9 bases of the junction left unmatched. Germline V gene lookup returns CDR1 GTSNPN and CDR2 SVGIG (reference sequence). CDR3 amino acids: CACPRAGGGTDTQYF. For the CDR3, the DNA is TGTGCCTGCCCGCGGGCGGGGGGCGGCACAGATACGCAGTATTTT. The whole variable domain, filled in from reference TRBV30 and TRBJ2-3, reads SQTIHQWPATLVQPVGSPLSLECTVEGTSNPNLYWYRQAAGRGLQLLFYSVGIGQISSEVPQNLSASRPQDRQFILSSKKLLLSDSGFYLCACPRAGGGTDTQYFGPGTRLTVL.

V gene TRBV6-1 combines with J gene TRBJ2-5, with 10 bases that match TRBD1. The CDR3 extends over 14 amino acids. The trim removed 6 bases at V and 4 bases at J, leaving 5 bases unmatched. The germline V gene encodes CDR1 MNHNS and CDR2 SASEGT. The CDR3: CASRTGGTLETQYF. CDR3 nucleotide sequence: TGTGCCAGCAGGACAGGGGGCACCCTAGAGACCCAGTACTTC.

The rearrangement uses TRBV27 and TRBJ2-6; D gene uncertain. This CDR3 region has 15 residues. Trimming shortened V by 3 bases and J by 0 bases, and 6 bases separated the two germline ends. CDR1 and CDR2 from the germline V gene are MNHEY and SMNVEV (reference sequence). DNA for the CDR3: TGTGCCAGCAGTTTTCAGTTCTCTGGGGCCAACGTCCTGACTTTC. As protein: CASSFQFSGANVLTF.

The rearrangement joins TRBV7-9 to TRBJ2-5, with TRBD2 identical over 10 bases. With the DNA end fitting TRBJ2-7 better, the J assignment may be wrong. The CDR3 has 14 amino acids. The V gene's germline CDR1 is SEHNR and CDR2 FQNEAQ (reference sequence). This CDR3 is CASSWGTSDYEQYF. In nucleotides, the CDR3 is TGTGCCAGCAGCTGGGGGACTAGCGACTACGAGCAGTACTTC.

J is TRBJ2-7 and V is TRBV18, with 9 bases that match TRBD2. V trimming: 5 bases; J trimming: 4 bases; junction bases outside the gene matches: 9. CDR1 is KGHSH and CDR2 is LQKENI in the germline V gene. The CDR3 consists of 15 residues. CDR3 region: CASSSIAGDAYEQYF. The CDR3 DNA is TGTGCCAGCTCATCTATAGCGGGAGATGCGTACGAGCAGTACTTC.

The genes are TRBV30 and TRBJ2-3, with D possibly matching TRBD2 (6 bases). CDR1 and CDR2 (germline): GTSNPN, SVGIG (reference sequence). V was shortened by 3 bases and J by 6 bases, with 13 bases between the two germline ends. This CDR3 is 13 amino acids long. As DNA, the CDR3 is TGTGCCTGGAGCTGGAGGGAACGGGATACGCAGTATTTT. This codes for CAWSWRERDTQYF.

The chain recombines TRBV9 with TRBJ2-3; D uncertain. V lost 0 bases and J 1 base, leaving 12 bases between the germline ends. Germline assignment: CDR1 SGDLS and CDR2 YYNGEE. This CDR3 is built from 16 residues. The CDR3 loop reads CASSVELLMGTDTQYF. CDR3 bases: TGTGCCAGCAGCGTAGAACTACTGATGGGCACAGATACGCAGTATTTT.

The chain employs TRBV14 and TRBJ1-3; D ambiguous. The CDR3 sequence is 13 residues long. Germline loops: CDR1 SGHDN, CDR2 FVKESK. With 1 base removed from V and 2 bases from J, the gap between germline ends came to 3 bases. CDR3 DNA: TGTGCCAGCAGCCAAGGCGCTGGAAACACCATATATTTT. Translating gives CASSQGAGNTIYF.

The V and J genes are TRBV2 and TRBJ2-5; weak D call: TRBD2 (6 bases). CDR1 SNHLY and CDR2 FYNNEI come from the germline V gene. This CDR3 contains 14 residues. Trimming stripped 6 bases from V and 1 base from J, with 12 bases between. CDR3 region: CASSPPGGQETQYF. As DNA, the CDR3 is TGTGCCAGCAGCCCCCCCGGGGGCCAAGAGACCCAGTACTTC.

This sequence joins TRBV5-1 and TRBJ2-7; 9 nucleotides agree with TRBD1. CDR3 length: 16 amino acids. From germline, CDR1 is SGHRS and CDR2 YFSETQ. V shed 1 base, J shed 5 bases, and the junction held 10 bases outside the gene matches. CDR3 sequence reads: CASSLSPGQGGHEQYF. In nucleotides, the CDR3 is TGCGCCAGCAGCTTGTCTCCGGGACAGGGAGGCCACGAGCAGTACTTC.

The V gene is TRBV7-9, the J gene TRBJ2-1, with 7 bases matching TRBD2. Per germline, CDR1 SEHNR and CDR2 FQNEAQ (reference sequence). Unmatched junction bases numbered 5, after V lost 8 bases and J lost 4 bases. The CDR3 has 13 residues. CDR3: CASSGGPYNEQFF. The CDR3 nucleotides are TGTGCCAGCTCGGGAGGTCCATACAATGAGCAGTTCTTC.

The V gene is TRBV14, the J gene TRBJ2-1; TRBD2 agrees at 11 bases. The germline gives CDR1 SGHDN, CDR2 FVKESK. The trim removed 0 bases at V and 4 bases at J, leaving 2 bases unmatched. This CDR3 contains 16 residues. Here the CDR3 reads CASSQEGTSGYNEQFF. As DNA, the CDR3 is TGTGCCAGCAGCCAAGAAGGGACTAGCGGATACAATGAGCAGTTCTTC.

The chain uses TRBV2 and TRBJ2-6; weak D call: TRBD1 (6 bases). Trimming shortened V by 0 bases and J by 5 bases, and 17 bases separated the two germline ends. This CDR3 has 18 amino acids. Germline V gene lookup returns CDR1 SNHLY and CDR2 FYNNEI. The CDR3 DNA sequence: TGTGCCAGCAGTGAAGCGGGGAGAACAGGGTCGAGGGCCAACGTCCTGACTTTC. Protein sequence: CASSEAGRTGSRANVLTF. Looking up the rest from reference TRBV2 and TRBJ2-6 gives the full variable domain: EPEVTQTPSHQVTQMGQEVILRCVPISNHLYFYWYRQILGQKVEFLVSFYNNEISEKSEIFDDQFSVERPDGSNFTLKIRSTKLEDSAMYFCASSEAGRTGSRANVLTFGAGSRLTVL.

This sequence joins TRBV5-1 and TRBJ2-2, with 7 nucleotides matching TRBD1. V was pared by 0 bases and J by 3 bases, with 5 bases of the junction left unmatched. The CDR3 length is 16 residues. The germline CDR1 and CDR2 sequences are SGHRS and YFSETQ. CDR3: CASSLEQGTDTGELFF. The CDR3 region has the DNA TGCGCCAGCAGCTTGGAACAGGGGACCGACACCGGGGAGCTGTTTTTT.

Turning to this clone: The CDR3 ends on some other residue instead of the conserved phenylalanine or tryptophan, so this is likely a read error. The DNA is left out, because the CDR3 cannot be placed on it with certainty; the CDR3 is given as TCRdb lists it. The rearrangement joins TRBV12-5 to TRBJ2-7; TRBD1, the table's D call, lacks a check against the DNA. The germline V gene has CDR1 LGHNT and CDR2 FRNRAP. The CDR3 has 9 amino acids, counting both end residues. CDR3: CAALGTEKP.

The rearrangement joins TRBV28 to TRBJ1-2; 7 bases are shared with TRBD1. Germline values: CDR1 MDHEN, CDR2 SYDVKM. V lost 6 bases and J lost 5; bases outside the gene matches: 6. The CDR3 runs 13 residues. In DNA, the CDR3 is TGTGCCAGCAGCTGGGGGACAGAGTATGGCTACACCTTC. Amino acids: CASSWGTEYGYTF.

In regard to this clone: Within the sample, other DNA sequences also encode this same CDR3. The rearrangement uses TRBV5-1 and TRBJ2-7; no clear D. This CDR3 is 13 amino acids long. The germline V and J ends were trimmed by 0 bases and 0 bases, with 4 bases remaining between them. Looked up from germline, CDR1 is SGHRS and CDR2 is YFSETQ. The CDR3 region is CASSLGSSYEQYF. For the CDR3, the DNA is TGCGCCAGCAGCTTGGGCAGCTCCTACGAGCAGTACTTC.

This clone has just a few counts. The chain uses TRBV7-2 and TRBJ2-1; 11 nucleotides align to TRBD2. The CDR3 extends over 16 amino acids. The J segment lost 7 bases and the V segment lost 6 bases, leaving 11 bases of the junction unmatched. Germline loops: CDR1 SGHTA, CDR2 FQGNSA. The CDR3 DNA sequence: TGTGCCAGCAGTTTCGTTAGCGGGAGGGGGAAGAATGAGCAGTTCTTC. It translates to CASSFVSGRGKNEQFF.

The rearrangement joins TRBV6-5 to TRBJ2-7, with 8 bases that match TRBD1. The germline gives CDR1 MNHEY, CDR2 SVGAGI. CDR3 length: 13 residues. V was pared by 5 bases and J by 8 bases, with 8 bases of the junction left unmatched. Here the CDR3 reads CASSEDREVKQYF. The CDR3 DNA reads as TGTGCCAGCAGTGAGGACAGGGAGGTGAAGCAGTACTTC.

This sequence joins TRBV5-1 and TRBJ1-4; D may be TRBD1 (5 bases). Trimming cost V 1 base and J 0 bases, with 7 bases left between them. The CDR3 sequence is 15 residues long. Germline V gives CDR1 SGHRS, CDR2 YFSETQ. CDR3 DNA: TGCGCCAGCAGCTTGACAGGTGCAACTAATGAAAAACTGTTTTTT. Its translation is CASSLTGATNEKLFF.

The rearrangement joins TRBV7-9 to TRBJ1-5; perhaps TRBD1 as D (5 bases). Germline V gene data show CDR1 as SEHNR and CDR2 as FQNEAQ (reference sequence). The V gene lost 3 bases and the J gene lost 4 bases, with 7 bases spanning the gap. The length of the CDR3 is 13 residues. The CDR3 region has the DNA TGTGCCAGCAGCTTCGGGGGAAATCAGCCCCAGCATTTT. Amino acid sequence: CASSFGGNQPQHF. The variable domain in full, completed from reference TRBV7-9 and TRBJ1-5, reads DTGVSQNPRHKITKRGQNVTFRCDPISEHNRLYWYRQTLGQGPEFLTYFQNEAQLEKSRLLSDRFSAERPKGSFSTLEIQRTEQGDSAMYLCASSFGGNQPQHFGDGTRLSIL.